This is a list of T cell receptor beta chains from one sample in a study of blood T cells in healthy people across ages. Via MiXCR, TCRdb re-called the 5' RACE reads, giving one row per CDR3 protein. The table lists about a million distinct CDR3 sequences, around two fifths of them singletons, with under 15% in the top ten. The sample taken for sequencing was blood. Receptors were obtained from a young man in good health. The CDR3 runs from the conserved cysteine through the conserved F or W. The D gene is left open where the match is weak. Clone size appears in some rows only: once, few, many, or a class for an expanded clone.

J gene,V gene,D gene,clone size,CDR3 protein,CDR3 DNA
TRBJ1-3,TRBV7-2,-,few,CASSLEAAGSGNTIYF,TGTGCCAGCAGCTTAGAAGCAGCCGGCTCTGGAAACACCATATATTTT
TRBJ2-3,TRBV9,TRBD2,-,CASSDRSGTSTDTQYF,TGTGCCAGCAGCGACCGTAGCGGGACTAGCACAGATACGCAGTATTTT
TRBJ2-7,TRBV3-1,-,-,CASSHGGDSIYNEQYF,TGTGCCAGCAGCCACGGAGGGGACTCCATTTACAATGAGCAGTACTTC
TRBJ1-1,TRBV6-5,TRBD1,-,CASSLWTGKLDTEAFF,TGTGCCAGCAGTCTGTGGACAGGGAAATTGGACACTGAAGCTTTCTTT
TRBJ1-5,TRBV20-1,TRBD1,-,CSANRGQGSNQPQHF,TGCAGTGCTAACAGGGGGCAAGGTAGCAATCAGCCCCAGCATTTT
TRBJ1-4,TRBV4-3,TRBD1,few,CASSQGRQGAPNEKLFF,TGCGCCAGCAGCCAGGGGCGACAGGGGGCTCCGAATGAAAAACTGTTTTTT
TRBJ1-5,TRBV7-2,-,-,CASSSPDVGQPQHF,TGTGCCAGCAGCTCCCCGGACGTGGGGCAGCCCCAGCATTTT
TRBJ2-3,TRBV12-3/TRBV12-4,TRBD2,-,CASSLGGAGVDTQYF,TGTGCCAGCAGTTTAGGTGGAGCGGGGGTAGATACGCAGTATTTT
TRBJ2-2,TRBV15,TRBD1,-,CATSSTGGWTGELFF,TGTGCCACCAGCAGCACAGGGGGCTGGACCGGGGAGCTGTTTTTT
TRBJ2-7,TRBV20-1,TRBD2,-,CSAKTSGGSYEQYF,TGCAGTGCTAAGACTAGCGGGGGATCCTACGAGCAGTACTTC
TRBJ2-7,TRBV29-1,-,-,CSVVQGSGPYEQYF,TGCAGCGTTGTTCAGGGATCGGGTCCCTACGAGCAGTACTTC
TRBJ2-3,TRBV24-1,-,-,CATSGRSDTQYF,TGTGCCACCTCAGGGAGGTCCGATACGCAGTATTTT
TRBJ1-6,TRBV18,-,few,CASSQDSPVFPLHF,TGTGCCAGCTCTCAGGACAGCCCCGTTTTTCCCCTCCACTTT
TRBJ2-1,TRBV5-1,TRBD1,-,CASSSAPGQEAHNEQFF,TGCGCCAGCAGCTCGGCCCCCGGACAGGAGGCACACAATGAGCAGTTCTTC
TRBJ1-1,TRBV7-2,TRBD1,few,CASSFGTGREAFF,TGTGCCAGCAGCTTCGGGACAGGGCGGGAAGCTTTCTTT
TRBJ2-2,TRBV4-1,TRBD2,-,CASSHSSGAVGELFF,TGCGCCAGCAGCCATTCTAGCGGGGCGGTCGGGGAGCTGTTTTTT
TRBJ2-5,TRBV6-2/TRBV6-3,-,-,CASYSDRGNEQYF,TGTGCCTCCTATTCCGACAGAGGGAATGAGCAGTACTTC
TRBJ1-5,TRBV20-1,TRBD1,few,CSARDRGFASNQPQHF,TGCAGTGCGAGGGACAGGGGTTTCGCGAGCAATCAGCCCCAGCATTTT
TRBJ1-1,TRBV21-1,-,-,CASTSRGNTEAFF,TGTGCCAGCACCAGCAGGGGGAACACTGAAGCTTTCTTT
TRBJ2-5,TRBV7-2,-,many,CASSQYQETQYF,TGTGCCAGCAGCCAATACCAAGAGACCCAGTACTTC
TRBJ1-2,TRBV12-3/TRBV12-4,-,-,CASSVGGRDGYTF,TGTGCCAGCAGTGTGGGCGGGAGAGATGGCTACACCTTC
TRBJ1-2,TRBV6-6,-,few,CASERRGGYTF,TGTGCCAGCGAGAGGAGGGGTGGCTACACCTTC
TRBJ1-2,TRBV6-5,-,-,CASSRASDGYTF,TGTGCCAGCAGTCGAGCGTCCGATGGCTACACCTTC
TRBJ1-5,TRBV7-9,-,few,CASSVGGRDQPQHF,TGTGCCAGCAGCGTAGGGGGGAGGGATCAGCCCCAGCATTTT
TRBJ1-4,TRBV4-2,-,-,CASSQDPPSEKLFF,TGTGCCAGCAGCCAAGATCCCCCCTCTGAAAAACTGTTTTTT
TRBJ1-3,TRBV12-3/TRBV12-4,-,few,CASSSPLNPSGNTIYF,TGTGCCAGCAGTTCTCCCCTGAACCCCTCTGGAAACACCATATATTTT
TRBJ1-1,TRBV20-1,TRBD1,-,CSARGLRTGHMNTEAFF,TGCAGTGCCAGAGGCCTCCGGACAGGGCATATGAACACTGAAGCTTTCTTT
TRBJ1-5,TRBV7-2,TRBD1,-,CVSSLSQGAWQPQHF,TGTGTCAGCAGCTTATCGCAGGGGGCATGGCAGCCCCAGCATTTT
TRBJ1-1,TRBV27,-,few,CASSFGSPGAEAFF,TGTGCCAGCAGTTTCGGGTCCCCTGGGGCTGAAGCTTTCTTT
TRBJ2-3,TRBV9,-,few,CASSATAPLGDTQYF,TGTGCCAGCAGCGCGACGGCCCCGCTGGGAGATACGCAGTATTTT
TRBJ2-7,TRBV13,TRBD2,-,CASSPISAGDYEQYF,TGTGCCAGCAGCCCCATCTCGGCGGGGGATTACGAGCAGTACTTC
TRBJ2-7,TRBV12-3/TRBV12-4,TRBD2,few,CASSPGGLAGEQYF,TGTGCCAGCAGTCCAGGGGGACTAGCGGGCGAGCAGTACTTC
TRBJ2-1,TRBV14,-,-,CASSHPRVLSYNEQFF,TGTGCCAGCAGCCATCCCAGGGTCCTCTCCTACAATGAGCAGTTCTTC
TRBJ2-7,TRBV20-1,-,-,CSAKILGWAGTYEQYF,TGCAGTGCTAAGATTTTGGGTTGGGCAGGTACCTACGAGCAGTACTTC
TRBJ1-1,TRBV6-2/TRBV6-3,-,-,CASSYRSNTEAFF,TGTGCCAGCAGTTACAGGTCGAACACTGAAGCTTTCTTT
TRBJ2-1,TRBV7-8,-,-,CASSLGTAYEQFF,TGTGCCAGCAGCTTAGGGACAGCCTACGAGCAGTTCTTC
TRBJ2-7,TRBV7-2,-,-,CASSSDRAQQYF,TGTGCCAGCAGCTCGGACAGAGCCCAGCAGTACTTC
TRBJ1-2,TRBV6-2/TRBV6-3,-,-,CASRLHALANGYTF,TGTGCCAGCAGACTCCACGCCCTCGCAAATGGCTACACCTTC
TRBJ1-4,TRBV7-2,-,-,CASSLGWGENEKLFF,TGTGCCAGCAGCCTAGGGTGGGGGGAGAATGAAAAACTGTTTTTT
TRBJ2-4,TRBV20-1,-,-,CSAFQDLNIQYF,TGCAGTGCCTTTCAGGATTTAAACATTCAGTACTTC
TRBJ1-4,TRBV12-3/TRBV12-4,-,few,CASSLTDRVLFF,TGTGCCAGCAGTTTAACGGACAGAGTACTGTTTTTT
TRBJ1-2,TRBV2,-,few,CASRLAPPYGYTF,TGTGCCAGCAGATTGGCACCCCCCTATGGCTACACCTTC
TRBJ2-3,TRBV11-2,-,-,CASSLDRGGNTDTQYF,TGTGCCAGCAGCTTAGACAGGGGAGGTAACACAGATACGCAGTATTTT
TRBJ2-1,TRBV2,TRBD1,-,CASSVGTGAYNEQFF,TGTGCCAGCAGTGTAGGGACAGGGGCCTACAATGAGCAGTTCTTC
TRBJ2-3,TRBV11-2,-,-,CASSLDSGESTDTQYF,TGTGCCAGCAGCTTAGATTCAGGGGAGAGCACAGATACGCAGTATTTT
TRBJ2-3,TRBV25-1,-,few,CASSAYGGIDTQYF,TGTGCCAGCAGTGCTTACGGAGGGATAGATACGCAGTATTTT
TRBJ2-7,TRBV6-4,-,few,CASSERNQVSSYEQYF,TGTGCCAGCAGTGAAAGAAATCAGGTCAGCTCCTACGAGCAGTACTTC
TRBJ2-5,TRBV12-3/TRBV12-4,-,-,CASSSGEVDNEQYF,TGTGCCAGCAGCTCAGGGGAGGTAGACAATGAGCAGTACTTC
TRBJ2-3,TRBV12-3/TRBV12-4,-,-,CASRGPGGTDTQYF,TGTGCCAGTAGGGGCCCCGGGGGCACAGATACGCAGTATTTT
TRBJ2-3,TRBV20-1,-,-,CSLGTLGTDTQYF,TGCAGTCTCGGGACCTTGGGGACAGATACGCAGTATTTT
TRBJ1-1,TRBV6-6,-,-,CASSYSITEAFF,TGTGCCAGCAGTTACTCGATTACGGAAGCTTTCTTT
TRBJ2-2,TRBV13,-,-,CASSLEEGANTGELFF,TGTGCCAGCAGCTTAGAGGAGGGGGCGAACACCGGGGAGCTGTTTTTT